This paragraph covers one TCR beta chain sequence. What it binds is not known. The data belong to a study of cytomegalovirus exposure and HLA in healthy donors. PCR primers comprised 60 Vbeta and 13 Jbeta primers. How the authors handled the data: In a later analysis, of 79 million or so unique beta chains, 9 million to 11 million appeared in at least two donors. Assay used: immunoSEQ multiplex PCR; TCRdb lists only in-frame clones, some missing. That table gives V, J and clone size, and the DNA gave D and trimming. The sample lists 200,000 to 250,000 clones; 82% were seen once. Study-level findings and limits: A later analysis reportedly identified an Asian-associated ancestry cluster as carrying fewer N-insertions than the approximately 670-donor mean.

The source material was PBMCs. The TCR comes from a woman aged 40 to 50 in good health and CMV-seronegative.

CDR3 DNA sequence: TGTGCCAGCAGCTTAGTCTCGACGTTAGCGGGAGATGCAGAGACCCAGTACTTC. As protein: CASSLVSTLAGDAETQYF. V and J are TRBV7-2 and TRBJ2-5, with 9 bases identical to TRBD2. This CDR3 has 18 amino acids. CDR1 and CDR2 (germline): SGHTA, FQGNSA. The V gene end was trimmed by 1 base and the J gene end by 4 bases; junction bases not matched to a gene: 13.